What follows are 3 T cell receptor beta chains derived from one specimen sequenced in a study of blood T cell repertoires in COVID-19. Some clones are missing from TCRdb's copy, which holds only in-frame ones; the method was immunoSEQ multiplex PCR. The repertoire consists of a few hundred thousand clones, with approximately 91% occurring once and the leading ten covering 0.8% to 0.9%. Sequenced: PBMCs or T cells enriched from blood (not recorded which). The receptors were gathered from a woman in her thirties or forties who had been exposed to COVID-19.

The CDR3 region is CASSLGAGWGSPLHF. CDR3 nucleotides: TGCGCCAGCAGCTTGGGGGCAGGGTGGGGTTCACCCCTCCACTTT. The chain has TRBV5-1 and TRBJ1-6; D perhaps matches TRBD1 (5 bases). The V gene lost 0 bases and the J gene lost 9 bases, with 13 bases spanning the gap. The CDR3 length is 15 residues. From germline, CDR1 is SGHRS and CDR2 YFSETQ. Using reference TRBV5-1 and TRBJ1-6 for the parts outside the CDR3, the full variable domain is KAGVTQTPRYLIKTRGQQVTLSCSPISGHRSVSWYQQTPGQGLQFLFEYFSETQRNKGNFPGRFSGRQFSNSRSEMNVSTLELGDSALYLCASSLGAGWGSPLHFGNGTRLTVT.

The chain employs TRBV5-6 and TRBJ1-1, with 7 bases aligning to TRBD1. The J segment lost 1 base and the V segment lost 0 bases, leaving 3 bases of the junction unmatched. This CDR3 region has 15 residues. Germline V CDR1 and CDR2: SGHDT, YYEEEE. This CDR3 reads CASSLGQGWNTEAFF. In nucleotides, the CDR3 is TGTGCCAGCAGCTTGGGACAGGGTTGGAACACTGAAGCTTTCTTT.

The CDR3 DNA reads TGTGCCAGCAGCGTAGAGGGGAAGGATTCCTACGAGCAGTACTTC. Its translation: CASSVEGKDSYEQYF. V and J are TRBV9 and TRBJ2-7, with D possibly being TRBD1 (5 bases). CDR1 SGDLS and CDR2 YYNGEE come from the germline V gene. The V end was cut by 0 bases, the J end by 1 base, with 11 bases between. The CDR3 totals 15 residues.